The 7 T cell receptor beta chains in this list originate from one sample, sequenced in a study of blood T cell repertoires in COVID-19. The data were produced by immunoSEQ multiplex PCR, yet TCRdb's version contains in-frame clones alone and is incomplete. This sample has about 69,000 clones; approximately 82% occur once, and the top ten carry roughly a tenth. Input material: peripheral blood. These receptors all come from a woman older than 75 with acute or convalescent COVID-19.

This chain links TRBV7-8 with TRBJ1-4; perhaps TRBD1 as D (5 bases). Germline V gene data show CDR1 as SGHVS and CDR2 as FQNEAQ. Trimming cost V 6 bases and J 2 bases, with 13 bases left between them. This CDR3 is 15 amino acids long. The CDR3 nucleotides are TGTGCCAGCAGGCCTCGGGGGGAGACTAATGAAAAACTGTTTTTT. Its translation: CASRPRGETNEKLFF.

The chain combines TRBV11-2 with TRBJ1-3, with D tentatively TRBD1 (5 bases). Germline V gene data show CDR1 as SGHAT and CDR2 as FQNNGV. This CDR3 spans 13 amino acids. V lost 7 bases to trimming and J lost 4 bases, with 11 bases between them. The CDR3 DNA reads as TGTGCCAGCATCCCCGGGGGAGGAAACACCATATATTTT. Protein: CASIPGGGNTIYF.

CDR3 sequence (DNA): TGTGCCAGCAGGGAACCGGGACAGGGGATCCAAGAGACCCAGTACTTC. Its protein is CASREPGQGIQETQYF. The J gene is TRBJ2-5, the V gene TRBV6-1; 10 bases line up with TRBD1. Germline V CDR1 and CDR2: MNHNS, SASEGT. The trim removed 6 bases at V and 1 base at J, leaving 8 bases unmatched. The CDR3 loop spans 16 amino acids.

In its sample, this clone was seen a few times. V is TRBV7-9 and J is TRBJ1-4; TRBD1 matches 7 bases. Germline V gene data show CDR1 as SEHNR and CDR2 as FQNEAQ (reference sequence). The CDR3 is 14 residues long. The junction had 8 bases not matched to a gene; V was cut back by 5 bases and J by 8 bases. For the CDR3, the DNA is TGTGCCAGCAGCGCCGGGACAGAGGGCGAAAAACTGTTTTTT. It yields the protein CASSAGTEGEKLFF.

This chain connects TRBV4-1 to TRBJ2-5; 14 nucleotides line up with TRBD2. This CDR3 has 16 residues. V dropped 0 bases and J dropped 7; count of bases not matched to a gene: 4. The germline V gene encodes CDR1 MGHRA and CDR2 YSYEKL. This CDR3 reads CASSQDTGTSGGTQYF. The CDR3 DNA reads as TGCGCCAGCAGCCAAGATACCGGGACTAGCGGGGGGACCCAGTACTTC.

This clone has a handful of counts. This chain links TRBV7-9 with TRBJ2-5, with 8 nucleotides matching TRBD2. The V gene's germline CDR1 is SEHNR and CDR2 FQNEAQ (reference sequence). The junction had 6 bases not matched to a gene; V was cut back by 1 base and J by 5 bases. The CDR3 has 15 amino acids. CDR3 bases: TGTGCCAGCAGCTTAGTGCTAGCGGGTGGGGAGACCCAGTACTTC. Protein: CASSLVLAGGETQYF.

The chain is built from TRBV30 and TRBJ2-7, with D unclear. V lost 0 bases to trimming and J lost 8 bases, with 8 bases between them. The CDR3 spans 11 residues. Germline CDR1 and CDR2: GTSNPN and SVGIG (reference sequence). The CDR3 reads CAWSVLKQQYF. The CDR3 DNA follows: TGTGCCTGGAGTGTATTGAAGCAGCAGTACTTC.